A single sample gave rise to the 10 T cell receptor beta chains below, sequenced in a study of ipilimumab plus nivolumab after autologous stem cell transplantation. The protocol was immunoSEQ multiplex PCR, while the TCRdb copy is restricted to in-frame clones and leaves out a portion. Among about 47,000 clones, 70% to 90% were seen once, and the ten largest hold approximately 0.8%. Material: PBMCs, obtained in a trial of ipilimumab plus nivolumab as post-transplant consolidation. Receptors were obtained from a male donor with multiple myeloma.

The chain joins TRBV19 to TRBJ1-2, with a possible D match to TRBD1 (6 bases). The V gene's germline CDR1 is LNHDA and CDR2 SQIVND (reference sequence). CDR3 length equals 16 residues. V lost 5 bases and J 5 bases, leaving 21 bases between the germline ends. The CDR3 loop reads CASSPFRDTGGYGYTF. In DNA form, the CDR3 reads TGTGCCAGTAGTCCCTTCCGGGACACCGGTGGATATGGCTACACCTTC.

The chain employs TRBV19 and TRBJ2-1; 10 nucleotides agree with TRBD1. The CDR3 contains 15 residues. Germline V gives CDR1 LNHDA, CDR2 SQIVND (reference sequence). Losses at the gene ends were 3 bases for V and 7 bases for J; bases not matched to a gene: 6. CDR3 coding DNA: TGTGCCAGTAGTATTTTTGGGACAGGGGAAAATGAGCAGTTCTTC. Amino acid sequence: CASSIFGTGENEQFF.

V gene TRBV27 combines with J gene TRBJ2-5; D gene ambiguous. From germline, CDR1 is MNHEY and CDR2 SMNVEV (reference sequence). The V end lost 4 bases, the J end lost 4 bases, and 7 bases lay between the germline ends. The CDR3 contains 12 residues. The CDR3 reads CASSWYGETQYF. The CDR3 DNA sequence: TGTGCCAGCAGTTGGTATGGAGAGACCCAGTACTTC.

The V and J genes are TRBV27 and TRBJ2-7; D is ambiguous. CDR1 is MNHEY, CDR2 SMNVEV, per germline (reference sequence). The V end lost 5 bases, the J end lost 3 bases, and 11 bases lay between the germline ends. CDR3 size: 13 residues. CDR3 sequence (DNA): TGTGCCAGCAGTACCTATAGCTACTACGAGCAGTACTTC. Amino acids: CASSTYSYYEQYF.

V gene TRBV6-5 combines with J gene TRBJ2-7; tentatively, D is TRBD1 or TRBD2 (5 bases each). This CDR3 has 15 residues. V lost 6 bases and J 5 bases, leaving 20 bases between the germline ends. CDR1 and CDR2 (germline): MNHEY, SVGAGI. DNA of the CDR3: TGTGCCAGCAGGGCCCCGGGGCAGGGTTTCAACGAGCAGTACTTC. Amino acids: CASRAPGQGFNEQYF.

The chain joins TRBV6-6 to TRBJ2-7; 7 nucleotides line up with TRBD2. Germline V lookup: CDR1 MNHNY, CDR2 SVGAGI (reference sequence). Unmatched junction bases numbered 2, after V lost 8 bases and J lost 1 base. The CDR3 sequence is 12 residues long. CDR3 bases: TGTGCCAGCGGGGGGGTGTCCTACGAGCAGTACTTC. Amino acids: CASGGVSYEQYF.

The chain has TRBV18 and TRBJ1-1; 11 bases line up with TRBD1. V shed 1 base, J shed 5 bases, and the junction held 3 bases outside the gene matches. CDR1 and CDR2 (germline): KGHSH, LQKENI. This CDR3 has 15 amino acids. Written as DNA, the CDR3 is TGTGCCAGCTCACCACGGACAGGGGGCGCGACTGAAGCTTTCTTT. Its translation is CASSPRTGGATEAFF.

The rearrangement joins TRBV10-1 to TRBJ2-3; 7 bases fit TRBD1. The CDR3 is made up of 18 amino acids. The germline CDR1 and CDR2 sequences are WNHNN and SYGVQD (reference sequence). The junction had 17 bases not matched to a gene; V was cut back by 6 bases and J by 2 bases. For the CDR3, the DNA is TGCGCCAGCAGAGGCCTAATGGGGACAGCTTACTCCACAGATACGCAGTATTTT. Amino acids: CASRGLMGTAYSTDTQYF.

J is TRBJ2-1 and V is TRBV2, with no clear D. The CDR3 length is 14 residues. The germline V and J ends were trimmed by 5 bases and 3 bases, with 11 bases remaining between them. Per the germline V gene, CDR1 is SNHLY and CDR2 is FYNNEI. Here the CDR3 reads CASSLEVFYNEQFF. In DNA, the CDR3 is TGTGCCAGCAGTTTAGAGGTTTTCTACAATGAGCAGTTCTTC.

J is TRBJ2-7 and V is TRBV5-1, with TRBD1 matching over 8 bases. CDR1 and CDR2 (germline): SGHRS, YFSETQ. This CDR3 comprises 15 residues. Trimming removed 1 base from V and 2 bases from J; junction bases left unmatched: 5. The CDR3 nucleotides read TGCGCCAGCAGCTTGTTATCGGACAGGGCCTACGAGCAGTACTTC. Its protein product is CASSLLSDRAYEQYF. Complete variable domain (other parts from reference TRBV5-1 and TRBJ2-7): KAGVTQTPRYLIKTRGQQVTLSCSPISGHRSVSWYQQTPGQGLQFLFEYFSETQRNKGNFPGRFSGRQFSNSRSEMNVSTLELGDSALYLCASSLLSDRAYEQYFGPGTRLTVT.